The next 27 T cell receptor beta chains were all read from a single sample in a study of cytomegalovirus exposure and HLA in healthy donors (dated by TCRdb to about 2017). The library was built by means of the immunoSEQ multiplex PCR assay. For the multiplex PCR, a mixture combining 60 forward primers for TCR Vbeta segments and 13 reverse primers for TCR Jbeta segments was used. Not all clones reach the TCRdb copy of this immuneACCESS table, which keeps in-frame sequences only. Checked studies attribute under half of the gap to unresolved V genes and leave the rest unexplained. The sample table contains around 92,000 clones; only one count was recorded for 65% to 80% of them. The biggest ten clones account for about 8% of the sample. The sequenced sample consisted of PBMCs. The origin of the receptors is a human donor in good health.

CDR3 region: CAISWGVNTEAFF. CDR3 in DNA: TGTGCCATCAGTTGGGGCGTGAACACTGAAGCTTTCTTT. The chain is built from TRBV10-3 and TRBJ1-1; the D gene is possibly TRBD1 (5 bases). Germline CDR1 and CDR2: ENHRY and SYGVKD. The CDR3 loop spans 13 amino acids. V was cut by 5 bases and J by 0 bases, with 7 bases left in between.

This chain joins TRBV6-5 and TRBJ2-2, with TRBD1 matching 8 bases. The CDR3 totals 15 residues. Looked up from germline, CDR1 is MNHEY and CDR2 is SVGAGI. Trimming took 2 bases from V and 10 from J; bases not matched to a gene: 9. The DNA for the CDR3 is TGTGCCAGCAGTTACAAAGACAGGGGTCATGAGGAGCTGTTTTTT. This sequence encodes CASSYKDRGHEELFF.

The CDR3 sequence is CASSEFASPDYEQYF. In DNA form, the CDR3 reads TGTGCCAGCAGTGAATTTGCCTCACCAGATTACGAGCAGTACTTC. This chain connects TRBV2 to TRBJ2-7; no reliable D call. Germline V CDR1 and CDR2: SNHLY, FYNNEI. The length of the CDR3 is 15 residues. V was trimmed by 2 bases and J by 4 bases, leaving 15 bases between them.

V usage is TRBV2 and J usage is TRBJ2-7; 8 bases line up with TRBD1. The CDR3 totals 14 residues. Trimming at V came to 7 bases and at J to 3 bases, leaving 8 bases not matched to a gene. Germline V gene data show CDR1 as SNHLY and CDR2 as FYNNEI. In DNA, the CDR3 is TGTGCCAGCACTAGGACAGGGTTAAACTACGAGCAGTACTTC. Amino acid sequence: CASTRTGLNYEQYF.

The chain employs TRBV18 and TRBJ2-5, with a weak D call TRBD1 (6 bases). The CDR3 consists of 15 residues. Germline V gene sequence: CDR1 KGHSH, CDR2 LQKENI. Trimming cost V 1 base and J 5 bases, with 14 bases left between them. The DNA for the CDR3 is TGTGCCAGCTCACCACGTTCACAGGGCGGGGAGACCCAGTACTTC. This codes for CASSPRSQGGETQYF. The entire variable domain, with the rest obtained from reference TRBV18 and TRBJ2-5, is as follows: NAGVMQNPRHLVRRRGQEARLRCSPMKGHSHVYWYRQLPEEGLKFMVYLQKENIIDESGMPKERFSAEFPKEGPSILRIQQVVRGDSAAYFCASSPRSQGGETQYFGPGTRLLVL.

The CDR3 here is CASSVAPSQSLYGYTF. The CDR3 bases are TGTGCCAGCAGCGTAGCCCCGTCACAGTCCCTTTATGGCTACACCTTC. V gene TRBV9 combines with J gene TRBJ1-2, with D hard to call. Trimming removed 0 bases from V and 5 bases from J, with 17 bases in between. Germline CDR1 reads SGDLS; CDR2 reads YYNGEE. The CDR3 runs 16 residues. The entire variable domain, with the rest obtained from reference TRBV9 and TRBJ1-2, is as follows: DSGVTQTPKHLITATGQRVTLRCSPRSGDLSVYWYQQSLDQGLQFLIQYYNGEERAKGNILERFSAQQFPDLHSELNLSSLELGDSALYFCASSVAPSQSLYGYTFGSGTRLTVV.

V usage is TRBV7-8 and J usage is TRBJ2-5; D might be TRBD2 (5 bases). The length of the CDR3 is 14 residues. Germline-derived CDR1 and CDR2 are SGHVS and FQNEAQ. V was shortened by 5 bases and J by 11 bases, with 21 bases between the two germline ends. The CDR3, as DNA: TGTGCCAGCAGCCCCGGTCTCCTATATAGGGAGCAGTACTTC. This encodes CASSPGLLYREQYF.

The J gene is TRBJ2-1, the V gene TRBV5-1; the match to TRBD2 covers 10 bases. The V segment lost 4 bases and the J segment 6 bases; nucleotides outside the gene matches: 10. There are 16 residues in the CDR3. Germline values: CDR1 SGHRS, CDR2 YFSETQ. The CDR3 reads CASSLERGGEVNEQFF. DNA for the CDR3: TGCGCCAGCAGCCTGGAGCGGGGGGGCGAAGTCAATGAGCAGTTCTTC.

This sequence joins TRBV10-3 and TRBJ2-2, with 14 bases matching TRBD2. CDR1 and CDR2 (germline): ENHRY, SYGVKD. The CDR3 is 20 residues long. V dropped 4 bases and J dropped 0; count of bases not matched to a gene: 10. In DNA form, the CDR3 reads TGTGCCATCAGTGTCCTGACTAGCGGGGGGGAACGAGCGAACACCGGGGAGCTGTTTTTT. Translation gives CAISVLTSGGERANTGELFF.

The chain joins TRBV7-9 to TRBJ1-1; no clear D. V lost 5 bases to trimming and J lost 1 base, with 8 bases between them. The CDR3 covers 13 residues. The germline V gene encodes CDR1 SEHNR and CDR2 FQNEAQ (reference sequence). The CDR3 nucleotides read TGTGCCAGCAGCGAAACAACGAACACTGAAGCTTTCTTT. Translated, it gives CASSETTNTEAFF.

This chain joins TRBV11-1 and TRBJ2-5; D is unclear. The germline V gene has CDR1 SGHAT and CDR2 FQDESV (reference sequence). There are 13 residues in the CDR3. V was cut by 0 bases and J by 5 bases, with 7 bases left in between. The CDR3 loop is CASSLAQRETQYF. CDR3 bases: TGTGCCAGCAGCTTAGCTCAGAGGGAGACCCAGTACTTC. Together with reference TRBV11-1 and TRBJ2-5, the CDR3 gives the full variable domain: EAEVAQSPRYKITEKSQAVAFWCDPISGHATLYWYRQILGQGPELLVQFQDESVVDDSQLPKDRFSAERLKGVDSTLKIQPAELGDSAMYLCASSLAQRETQYFGPGTRLLVL.

Only one count was recorded for this clone. The V gene is TRBV7-2, the J gene TRBJ1-2; 9 nucleotides line up with TRBD1. CDR3 length: 13 amino acids. With 5 bases clipped from V and 10 bases from J, the junction kept 8 bases outside the gene matches. Germline-derived CDR1 and CDR2 are SGHTA and FQGNSA. The CDR3 DNA sequence: TGTGCCAGCAGCGCGGGGACAGGGCTGGTCTACACCTTC. Its protein product is CASSAGTGLVYTF. The whole variable domain, filled in from reference TRBV7-2 and TRBJ1-2, reads GAGVSQSPSNKVTEKGKDVELRCDPISGHTALYWYRQSLGQGLEFLIYFQGNSAPDKSGLPSDRFSAERTGGSVSTLTIQRTQQEDSAVYLCASSAGTGLVYTFGSGTRLTVV.

This clone was detected a few times. The CDR3 DNA reads as TGTGCCAGCCGGGGGGCTGTGACCGGGGAGCTGTTTTTT. Residues: CASRGAVTGELFF. The chain combines TRBV2 with TRBJ2-2, with D maybe TRBD2 (7 bases). This CDR3 contains 13 residues. V lost 8 bases, J lost 5 bases, and 12 bases lay in between. The germline V gene has CDR1 SNHLY and CDR2 FYNNEI. Combining the CDR3 with reference TRBV2 and TRBJ2-2 gives the whole variable domain EPEVTQTPSHQVTQMGQEVILRCVPISNHLYFYWYRQILGQKVEFLVSFYNNEISEKSEIFDDQFSVERPDGSNFTLKIRSTKLEDSAMYFCASRGAVTGELFFGEGSRLTVL.

In this sample, this clone turned up once. The V call is TRBV19, the J call TRBJ1-1; D may be TRBD1 (6 bases). The CDR3 extends over 16 amino acids. CDR1 and CDR2 (germline): LNHDA, SQIVND (reference sequence). Trimming pared 3 bases from V and 3 bases from J, leaving 17 bases between. CDR3 protein: CASSIQGIGSYTEAFF. CDR3 nucleotide sequence: TGTGCCAGTAGTATTCAGGGGATCGGGTCGTACACTGAAGCTTTCTTT.

This chain connects TRBV5-1 to TRBJ2-7, with TRBD1 as a possible D gene (6 bases). Germline CDR1 SGHRS, CDR2 YFSETQ. V was trimmed by 4 bases and J by 3 bases, leaving 8 bases between them. There are 12 residues in the CDR3. CDR3 coding DNA: TGCGCCAGCAGCGTGGACAGCTACGAGCAGTACTTC. Amino acids: CASSVDSYEQYF.

The CDR3, as DNA: TGCGCCAGCAGCTTGGCCGAACAAGTCTACGAGCAGTACTTC. This codes for CASSLAEQVYEQYF. This rearrangement joins TRBV5-1 to TRBJ2-7, with D hard to call. CDR1 and CDR2 (germline): SGHRS, YFSETQ. V was shortened by 0 bases and J by 3 bases, with 10 bases between the two germline ends. CDR3 length equals 14 residues.

The chain carries TRBV6-1 and TRBJ1-2; D is possibly TRBD1 (5 bases). The germline V gene has CDR1 MNHNS and CDR2 SASEGT. The CDR3 runs 13 residues. V was trimmed by 7 bases and J by 6 bases, leaving 15 bases between them. The CDR3 here is CASTTRADNGYTF. CDR3 sequence (DNA): TGTGCCAGCACCACCAGGGCGGATAATGGCTACACCTTC.

This chain uses TRBV5-6 with TRBJ2-3; perhaps TRBD2 as D (6 bases). This CDR3 region has 16 residues. Germline V gives CDR1 SGHDT, CDR2 YYEEEE. Trimming shortened V by 6 bases and J by 0 bases, and 17 bases separated the two germline ends. CDR3 in amino acids: CASIRRGRTSTDTQYF. DNA of the CDR3: TGTGCCAGCATTCGGAGGGGCAGGACTAGCACAGATACGCAGTATTTT.

The chain employs TRBV6-1 and TRBJ1-2, with 8 bases aligning to TRBD1. The CDR3 loop spans 13 amino acids. V gave up 4 bases and J gave up 8 bases; unmatched junction bases: 6. The germline V gene has CDR1 MNHNS and CDR2 SASEGT. CDR3 coding DNA: TGTGCCAGCAGTGCCCGACAGGGGTCGGGCTACACCTTC. This translates into CASSARQGSGYTF.

The chain combines TRBV2 with TRBJ1-1, with unresolved D. V lost 7 bases to trimming and J lost 5 bases, with 14 bases between them. The CDR3 is made up of 13 amino acids. Germline CDR1 is SNHLY and CDR2 is FYNNEI. The CDR3 loop reads CASTGSSSTEAFF. CDR3 DNA sequence: TGTGCCAGCACGGGATCCTCGAGTACTGAAGCTTTCTTT.

The gene calls are TRBV7-9 and TRBJ1-1; D gene ambiguous. This CDR3 spans 12 amino acids. Looked up from germline, CDR1 is SEHNR and CDR2 is FQNEAQ (reference sequence). V was cut by 5 bases and J by 4 bases, with 8 bases left in between. CDR3 sequence: CASSDGITEAFF. The CDR3 DNA is TGTGCCAGCAGCGACGGGATCACTGAAGCTTTCTTT.

This clone has only a few counts. V usage is TRBV6-5 and J usage is TRBJ1-2; D is possibly TRBD1 (6 bases). Germline CDR1 is MNHEY and CDR2 is SVGAGI. CDR3 size: 13 residues. V was trimmed by 6 bases and J by 8 bases, leaving 16 bases between them. CDR3 nucleotide sequence: TGTGCCAGCAGACAGAACAGGGAGCAAGGCTACACCTTC. Amino acid sequence: CASRQNREQGYTF.

This clone appeared a few times. The rearrangement links TRBV5-1 to TRBJ1-2; D remains ambiguous. The CDR3 length is 17 residues. Trimming removed 4 bases from V and 5 bases from J, with 24 bases in between. CDR1 is SGHRS and CDR2 is YFSETQ in the germline V gene. The CDR3 loop reads CASSPLGTEGRLYGYTF. The CDR3 nucleotides are TGCGCCAGCAGCCCTCTGGGAACCGAGGGCCGACTGTATGGCTACACCTTC.

V is TRBV29-1 and J is TRBJ1-3; D not resolved. The germline V gene encodes CDR1 SQVTM and CDR2 ANQGSEA. Trimming cost V 7 bases and J 0 bases, with 7 bases left between them. The CDR3 length is 12 residues. CDR3 sequence reads: CSGRSSGNTIYF. For the CDR3, the DNA is TGCAGCGGGAGAAGCTCTGGAAACACCATATATTTT.

The chain couples TRBV2 to TRBJ1-1; 9 nucleotides match TRBD1. CDR1 is SNHLY and CDR2 is FYNNEI in the germline V gene. After removal of 6 bases from V and 7 bases from J, the junction contained 12 bases not matched to a gene. The CDR3 is 15 residues long. The CDR3 region is CASSPTGTGSDEAFF. The CDR3, as DNA: TGTGCCAGCAGCCCCACCGGGACAGGGTCCGATGAAGCTTTCTTT.

V is TRBV7-2 and J is TRBJ2-2, with D tentatively TRBD2 (7 bases). CDR1 is SGHTA, CDR2 FQGNSA, per germline. The CDR3 is 16 amino acids. V lost 4 bases, J lost 7 bases, and 19 bases lay in between. The CDR3 loop is CASSSWGGHSIGELFF. In nucleotides, the CDR3 is TGTGCCAGCAGCTCCTGGGGGGGACACTCCATCGGGGAGCTGTTTTTT.

V is TRBV5-4 and J is TRBJ2-3; TRBD2 is a possible D gene (5 bases). Trimming took off 0 bases at V and 3 bases at J, with 14 bases between the two ends. This CDR3 is built from 16 residues. Per germline, CDR1 SGHNT and CDR2 YYREEE (reference sequence). The CDR3 loop reads CASSLGASRLTDTQYF. The CDR3 DNA reads as TGTGCCAGCAGCTTGGGGGCTAGCAGATTGACAGATACGCAGTATTTT.